The entry that follows covers one T cell receptor (beta chain) sequence. The antigen remains unidentified. Measured with immunoSEQ multiplex PCR; TCRdb has only the in-frame clones, and not every one. This sample carries 110,000 to 150,000 clones, 92% of them seen once, and the ten largest clones take roughly 3.3%. This sample is drawn from a study of T cell responses to AZD1222 COVID-19 vaccine. Study outcomes and limitations: Clonal diversity was possibly underestimated, and the donors were mostly white British, with more females. Researchers report vaccine-associated CD4 TCRs spanning spike, with dominance at 160-218 and 743-854.

There are 15 residues in the CDR3. CDR1 is LGHNA and CDR2 is YSLEER in the germline V gene. The J segment lost 5 bases and the V segment lost 5 bases, leaving 6 bases of the junction unmatched. The chain has TRBV4-3 and TRBJ2-2; 9 positions match TRBD2. The sequences come from peripheral blood, collected 28 days after the second AZD1222 dose. The sequence came from an adult who received the AZD1222 COVID-19 vaccine. The CDR3 loop is CASSDLAGRTGELFF. The CDR3 DNA reads as TGCGCCAGCAGCGACCTAGCGGGAAGGACCGGGGAGCTGTTTTTT.